The next 25 T cell receptor beta chains were all read from a single sample in a study of cytomegalovirus exposure and HLA in healthy donors. Amplification used 60 Vbeta primers and 13 Jbeta primers. Sequencing was performed with immunoSEQ multiplex PCR; in TCRdb, only in-frame clones are kept and a portion is missing. The repertoire has about 160,000 clones, about 75% of them found once; the top ten carry roughly 2%. The sequenced sample was PBMCs. These receptors came from a female donor in good health and CMV-seronegative.

This clone was observed a handful of times. The chain uses TRBV9 and TRBJ1-4, with D perhaps TRBD1 (6 bases). Trimming shortened V by 7 bases and J by 6 bases, and 19 bases separated the two germline ends. The CDR3 length is 15 residues. The germline gives CDR1 SGDLS, CDR2 YYNGEE. The CDR3 loop reads CASGGGTGSYEKLFF. The CDR3 DNA sequence: TGTGCCAGCGGAGGAGGCACAGGGTCGTATGAAAAACTGTTTTTT.

V usage is TRBV7-7 and J usage is TRBJ2-5; D may be TRBD1 (6 bases). CDR3 size: 15 residues. With 1 base removed from V and 1 base from J, the gap between germline ends came to 10 bases. In germline, CDR1 is SSHAT, CDR2 FNYEAQ (reference sequence). The CDR3 DNA sequence: TGTGCCAGCAGCTTAGAACAGGGCCCCCAAGAGACCCAGTACTTC. This gives the protein CASSLEQGPQETQYF.

The chain links TRBV19 to TRBJ2-1; tentative D call: TRBD1 (5 bases). The germline gives CDR1 LNHDA, CDR2 SQIVND (reference sequence). Trimming cost V 7 bases and J 0 bases, with 16 bases left between them. The CDR3 is made up of 16 amino acids. The CDR3 spells CASTMGPGRSYNEQFF. The CDR3 DNA follows: TGTGCCAGTACCATGGGCCCAGGGCGCTCCTACAATGAGCAGTTCTTC.

V gene TRBV2 combines with J gene TRBJ1-2; D might be TRBD1 (6 bases). The CDR3 length is 13 residues. The germline V and J ends were trimmed by 10 bases and 1 base, with 13 bases remaining between them. CDR1 is SNHLY, CDR2 FYNNEI, per germline. In nucleotides, the CDR3 is TGTGCCATCAGAAACAGGGTTAACTATGGCTACACCTTC. Translating it yields CAIRNRVNYGYTF. Drawing the rest from reference TRBV2 and TRBJ1-2, the complete variable domain is EPEVTQTPSHQVTQMGQEVILRCVPISNHLYFYWYRQILGQKVEFLVSFYNNEISEKSEIFDDQFSVERPDGSNFTLKIRSTKLEDSAMYFCAIRNRVNYGYTFGSGTRLTVV.

The chain carries TRBV7-2 and TRBJ1-4; possible D gene TRBD1, 6 bases. V lost 2 bases to trimming and J lost 0 bases, with 10 bases between them. Germline lookup yields CDR1 SGHTA and CDR2 FQGNSA. This CDR3 region has 16 residues. The CDR3 DNA reads as TGTGCCAGCAGCTTACACAGGGCTGCAACTAATGAAAAACTGTTTTTT. Translation: CASSLHRAATNEKLFF. The full variable domain, its missing parts supplied by reference TRBV7-2 and TRBJ1-4, is GAGVSQSPSNKVTEKGKDVELRCDPISGHTALYWYRQSLGQGLEFLIYFQGNSAPDKSGLPSDRFSAERTGGSVSTLTIQRTQQEDSAVYLCASSLHRAATNEKLFFGSGTQLSVL.

The chain uses TRBV2 and TRBJ2-1; possibly TRBD2 for D (6 bases). This CDR3 is 15 amino acids long. V gave up 4 bases and J gave up 2 bases, with 12 bases separating them. CDR1 SNHLY and CDR2 FYNNEI come from the germline V gene. The CDR3 DNA follows: TGTGCCAGCAGTGGTTGGGACTCGCCCTACAATGAGCAGTTCTTC. Translation gives CASSGWDSPYNEQFF.

This clone has only one observation. This chain uses TRBV9 with TRBJ2-5; 10 nucleotides match TRBD2. This CDR3 has 14 amino acids. Per the germline V gene, CDR1 is SGDLS and CDR2 is YYNGEE. V dropped 0 bases and J dropped 11; count of bases not matched to a gene: 7. The CDR3 region has the DNA TGTGCCAGCAGCGTAGATGGGACTAGCGAAGGGCAGTACTTC. Translation: CASSVDGTSEGQYF.

The gene calls are TRBV14 and TRBJ2-7; 9 bases align to TRBD1. In germline, CDR1 is SGHDN, CDR2 FVKESK. CDR3 length: 15 amino acids. The V segment lost 4 bases and the J segment 3 bases; nucleotides outside the gene matches: 7. The CDR3 sequence is CASSPGTGPVYEQYF. The CDR3 coding sequence is TGTGCCAGCAGCCCTGGGACAGGGCCGGTCTACGAGCAGTACTTC.

The genes are TRBV9 and TRBJ1-1; the D is unclear. This CDR3 has 14 amino acids. V shed 0 bases and J shed 1 base, with 7 bases lying between them. From germline, CDR1 is SGDLS and CDR2 YYNGEE. CDR3 loop: CASSVGSGNTEAFF. The CDR3 nucleotides read TGTGCCAGCAGCGTAGGATCCGGGAACACTGAAGCTTTCTTT.

The chain recombines TRBV7-2 with TRBJ1-2; tentative D call: TRBD1 (6 bases). Germline V gene sequence: CDR1 SGHTA, CDR2 FQGNSA. This CDR3 comprises 15 residues. The ends were cut back, 0 bases at V and 3 bases at J, with 11 bases in the middle. The chain's CDR3 is CASSLAQGVYYGYTF. CDR3 nucleotide sequence: TGTGCCAGCAGCTTAGCACAGGGAGTCTACTATGGCTACACCTTC.

V usage is TRBV7-8 and J usage is TRBJ2-7; perhaps TRBD1 as D (5 bases). V was cut by 7 bases and J by 6 bases, with 19 bases left in between. Germline V gives CDR1 SGHVS, CDR2 FQNEAQ. The CDR3 covers 14 residues. CDR3 region: CASTLDGATVEQYF. The CDR3 DNA follows: TGTGCCAGCACCTTGGATGGGGCGACGGTCGAGCAGTACTTC.

The chain links TRBV5-1 to TRBJ2-6; possibly TRBD1 for D (5 bases). V was cut by 3 bases and J by 0 bases, with 10 bases left in between. Germline V gene sequence: CDR1 SGHRS, CDR2 YFSETQ. The CDR3 contains 16 residues. CDR3 region: CASSSRQSSGANVLTF. For the CDR3, the DNA is TGCGCCAGCAGCTCTCGACAGAGCTCTGGGGCCAACGTCCTGACTTTC.

The V call is TRBV29-1, the J call TRBJ1-1, with a possible D match to TRBD1 (5 bases). Germline CDR1 reads SQVTM; CDR2 reads ANQGSEA. Trimming stripped 6 bases from V and 1 base from J, with 15 bases between. The CDR3 spans 14 residues. The CDR3 region has the DNA TGCAGCGTCAGAGATCGGGGGGAGAACACTGAAGCTTTCTTT. Translated: CSVRDRGENTEAFF.

This chain joins TRBV29-1 and TRBJ1-2, with a tentative D call TRBD1 (5 bases). V was cut by 7 bases and J by 1 base, with 13 bases left in between. Germline CDR1 reads SQVTM; CDR2 reads ANQGSEA. The CDR3 is 13 amino acids. For the CDR3, the DNA is TGCAGCGCCTACCCGACAGATAACTATGGCTACACCTTC. Translated: CSAYPTDNYGYTF.

The V call is TRBV5-1, the J call TRBJ2-7; 7 nucleotides match TRBD2. V lost 0 bases to trimming and J lost 7 bases; unmatched junction nucleotides: 7. The CDR3 runs to 14 residues. Germline V gene sequence: CDR1 SGHRS, CDR2 YFSETQ. DNA for the CDR3: TGCGCCAGCAGCTTGGTGGGCGGGAGTGGAGAGCAGTACTTC. Protein product: CASSLVGGSGEQYF.

The CDR3 spells CASSLSRGLQGEQFF. The CDR3 DNA follows: TGTGCCAGCAGTTTAAGCAGGGGGCTTCAAGGTGAGCAGTTCTTC. V and J are TRBV28 and TRBJ2-1; TRBD1 aligns across 8 bases. The CDR3 is 15 amino acids. Germline V gene data show CDR1 as MDHEN and CDR2 as SYDVKM. J gave up 9 bases and V 2 bases, and 9 bases lay outside the gene matches.

This clone occurred a few times. This chain connects TRBV10-3 to TRBJ1-4; no firm D call. This CDR3 has 11 amino acids. In germline, CDR1 is ENHRY, CDR2 SYGVKD. V was clipped by 4 bases and J by 8 bases, with 5 bases between them. The CDR3 region has the DNA TGTGCCATCAGTGGCGGAGAAAAACTGTTTTTT. It translates to CAISGGEKLFF.

This chain joins TRBV2 and TRBJ2-5; 15 bases agree with TRBD2. The germline V gene has CDR1 SNHLY and CDR2 FYNNEI. This CDR3 is 18 amino acids long. Trimming took 7 bases from V and 5 from J; bases not matched to a gene: 14. CDR3 sequence reads: CASTDTRTSGGALETQYF. DNA for the CDR3: TGTGCCAGCACCGACACCCGGACTAGCGGGGGGGCATTGGAGACCCAGTACTTC.

The gene calls are TRBV7-9 and TRBJ2-7, with TRBD2 matching over 9 bases. The ends lost 0 bases at V and 2 bases at J; junction bases unmatched: 5. The CDR3 has 16 amino acids. Germline-derived CDR1 and CDR2 are SEHNR and FQNEAQ (reference sequence). The CDR3 protein is CASSLAVSSGAYEQYF. DNA for the CDR3: TGTGCCAGCAGCTTAGCGGTTTCTAGCGGGGCCTACGAGCAGTACTTC.

This chain links TRBV6-5 with TRBJ1-2; a weak D match, TRBD1 (5 bases). Germline V CDR1 and CDR2: MNHEY, SVGAGI. The ends were cut back, 7 bases at V and 3 bases at J, with 18 bases in the middle. The CDR3 runs to 15 residues. CDR3 sequence reads: CASKTALAEDYGYTF. CDR3 in DNA: TGTGCCAGCAAGACAGCCCTGGCAGAGGACTATGGCTACACCTTC.

V is TRBV27 and J is TRBJ1-1, with 8 bases that match TRBD1. Germline CDR1 is MNHEY and CDR2 is SMNVEV (reference sequence). CDR3 size: 14 residues. V shed 7 bases and J 2 bases; nucleotides not matched to a gene: 6. The CDR3 here is CASILTGANTEAFF. CDR3 nucleotide sequence: TGTGCCAGCATCCTGACAGGGGCAAACACTGAAGCTTTCTTT.

This chain joins TRBV28 and TRBJ1-5, with a possible D match to TRBD1 (5 bases). The CDR3 loop spans 17 amino acids. Trimming stripped 7 bases from V and 4 bases from J, with 23 bases between. Germline CDR1 and CDR2: MDHEN and SYDVKM. DNA for the CDR3: TGTGCCAGCACCCGACCGGCAGGGTCTAACCTGAATCAGCCCCAGCATTTT. Translated: CASTRPAGSNLNQPQHF.

The chain joins TRBV5-1 to TRBJ2-2; TRBD2 is a possible D gene (5 bases). Germline V gives CDR1 SGHRS, CDR2 YFSETQ. V lost 0 bases and J lost 7, with 13 bases in between. The CDR3 runs 15 residues. CDR3 DNA sequence: TGCGCCAGCAGCTTGGTGTCCGGGGATTTCGGGGAGCTGTTTTTT. It specifies CASSLVSGDFGELFF.

The rearrangement joins TRBV5-4 to TRBJ1-1, with D hard to call. Germline CDR1 is SGHNT and CDR2 is YYREEE (reference sequence). Trimming stripped 2 bases from V and 1 base from J, with 9 bases between. The length of the CDR3 is 14 residues. CDR3 bases: TGTGCCAGCAGCTTCCCCGGGAAGAACACTGAAGCTTTCTTT. Translation gives CASSFPGKNTEAFF.

The rearrangement joins TRBV7-2 to TRBJ2-5, with TRBD1 matching 12 bases. This CDR3 has 16 amino acids. V was clipped by 5 bases and J by 2 bases; unmatched bases: 6. The germline CDR1 and CDR2 sequences are SGHTA and FQGNSA. CDR3 bases: TGTGCCAGCAGCCTGGGACAGGGGGCGGGGCAAGAGACCCAGTACTTC. It encodes CASSLGQGAGQETQYF.